Here is one T cell receptor beta chain with its context. In germline, CDR1 is MDHEN, CDR2 SYDVKM. The CDR3 is made up of 15 amino acids. With 7 bases clipped from V and 4 bases from J, the junction kept 6 bases outside the gene matches. Based on clinical symptoms, serum thyroxine and TRAb, thyroid ultrasound and orbital computed tomography, diagnoses were reached. From 9 to 10 ml of fresh peripheral blood, PBMCs were isolated. This record belongs to a study of T cells in Graves' hyperthyroidism and ophthalmopathy. Amplified TCR beta CDR3 regions came from RNA transcripts. Carried out on the TCR CDR3, a first-round RT-PCR used the HTBI primer set. TCRdb ran MiXCR on the multiplex PCR reads and lists one entry per CDR3 protein. Of 300,000 to 450,000 distinct CDR3 sequences listed, under 15% were seen once; the top ten hold roughly 33%.

The chain links TRBV28 to TRBJ2-7; 14 bases map to TRBD2. The sequence was obtained from a woman in her 30s with Graves' hyperthyroidism. Input material: blood. The CDR3, as DNA: TGTGCCAGCACCGGGACTAGCGGGAGAGGGTACGAGCAGTACTTC. Protein sequence: CASTGTSGRGYEQYF.